This T cell receptor beta chain was sequenced for a study of T cells after yellow fever vaccination. Across the study: When fractions had low cell numbers, they were prepared with SMART-Seq v4 Ultra Low Input.

This clonotype was seen repeatedly, ten times or more. Its antigen is unidentified. The ends were cut back, 6 bases at V and 9 bases at J, with 8 bases in the middle. The CDR3 has 11 amino acids. As TCR cDNA was made by 5'RACE template switching, a universal primer site and UMIs were added. TCRdb passed the 5' RACE reads through MiXCR, listing each CDR3 protein once. Of some 350,000 distinct CDR3 sequences in the sample, approximately 4.2% were seen once. Study-wide results and caveats: Highly abundant clonotypes carried over from the bulk population could end up in FACS-sorted repertoires as contaminants.

The gene calls are TRBV12-3 or TRBV12-4 and TRBJ2-2, with D unclear. The material was PBMCs, obtained 5 days after the yellow fever booster vaccination. The source of this sequence is a man younger than 30 who received the YFV17D yellow fever vaccine. CDR3 in amino acids: CASSRRRELFF. The CDR3 DNA sequence: TGTGCCAGCAGCCGCCGGAGGGAGCTGTTTTTT.